This is a list of T cell receptor beta chains from one sample in a study of memory CD8 T cells in hepatitis C reinfection. Sequencing was performed with immunoSEQ multiplex PCR; in TCRdb, only in-frame clones are kept and a portion is missing. The sample contains over 5,500 clones, around 89% of which appear only once. Sequencing input: naive CD8+ T cells sorted from blood. Receptor source: a man in his forties or fifties with hepatitis C virus infection. Both conserved end residues are part of each CDR3.

V: TRBV4-1
J: TRBJ2-7
CDR3: CASSQEYSIYSYEQYF

V: TRBV19
J: TRBJ2-3
CDR3: CASSITLAGGETDTQYF

V: TRBV19
J: TRBJ2-2
CDR3: CASRISGSSGELFF

V: TRBV7-3
J: TRBJ1-6
CDR3: CASSLSGGSSPLHF

V: TRBV7-6
J: TRBJ2-1
CDR3: CASTPGGSYNEQFF

V: TRBV10-2
J: TRBJ2-1
CDR3: CASSEPGTSRNEQFF

V: TRBV30
J: TRBJ2-2
CDR3: CAWSPRGGLNTGELFF

V: TRBV28
J: TRBJ2-7
CDR3: CASSLGTSAAYEQYF

V: TRBV5-4
J: TRBJ1-6
CDR3: CASSSGTGYSPGSPLHF

V: TRBV5-5
J: TRBJ2-7
CDR3: CASSRPGLAGDLGLEQYF

V: TRBV11-2
J: TRBJ2-7
CDR3: CASSLGGLEQYF

V: TRBV9
J: TRBJ2-7
CDR3: CASSVLAGASYEQYF

V: TRBV9
J: TRBJ1-1
CDR3: CASSEGQAGTEAFF

V: TRBV27
J: TRBJ2-7
CDR3: CASSLMSGGGYEQYF

V: TRBV6-5
J: TRBJ1-2
CDR3: CASSPGQYGYTF

V: TRBV5-5
J: TRBJ1-1
CDR3: CASSLGVVVEAFF

V: TRBV5-6
J: TRBJ2-7
CDR3: CASSWTATYEQYF

V: TRBV7-6
J: TRBJ2-3
CDR3: CASSLSPRDTDTQYF

V: TRBV15
J: TRBJ2-1
CDR3: CATSREIGRAWEQFF

V: TRBV19
J: TRBJ2-5
CDR3: CASGTRETQYF

V: TRBV11-2
J: TRBJ2-7
CDR3: CASSGEGASYEQYF

V: TRBV18
J: TRBJ1-2
CDR3: CASSPVRGIYGYTF

V: TRBV28
J: TRBJ1-2
CDR3: CASSLRRLPNYGYTF

V: TRBV27
J: TRBJ2-3
CDR3: CASRKGGNWLDTQYF

V: TRBV5-6
J: TRBJ1-6
CDR3: CASSLTGGFPHF

V: TRBV11-2
J: TRBJ1-1
CDR3: CASSFKGTEAFF

V: TRBV9
J: TRBJ2-7
CDR3: CASSVGQGARDEQYF

V: TRBV7-9
J: TRBJ1-4
CDR3: CASSSGTAATNEKLFF

V: TRBV6-5
J: TRBJ2-5
CDR3: CASRPETEVAQYF

V: TRBV4-1
J: TRBJ2-7
CDR3: CASSQGDRTGEQYF

V: TRBV4-2
J: TRBJ2-5
CDR3: CASSQELAGGSLQETQYF

V: TRBV7-8
J: TRBJ1-4
CDR3: CASSLEVWDSNEKLFF

V: TRBV28
J: -
CDR3: CASILGGQTPYEQYF

V: TRBV2
J: TRBJ2-7
CDR3: CASRGEDRTYEQYF

V: TRBV5-8
J: TRBJ1-1
CDR3: CASSFGVAFF

V: TRBV9
J: TRBJ2-7
CDR3: CASSVGTAGVNEQYF

V: TRBV5-5
J: TRBJ2-7
CDR3: CASDVTGVLYEQYF

V: TRBV5-6
J: TRBJ1-1
CDR3: CAGGQGTDTEAFF

V: TRBV15
J: TRBJ1-5
CDR3: CATSTPDRNYQPQHF

V: TRBV11-2
J: TRBJ2-5
CDR3: CASSLDLREETQYF

V: TRBV29-1
J: TRBJ2-7
CDR3: CSVEDERDYEQYF

V: TRBV19
J: TRBJ2-7
CDR3: CASSASPGQDYEQYF

V: TRBV5-4
J: TRBJ2-7
CDR3: CASSLMQGTLDEQYF

V: TRBV7-9
J: TRBJ2-5
CDR3: CASSAITGTSGRVQETQYF

V: TRBV27
J: TRBJ2-7
CDR3: CASSSASGYEQYF

V: TRBV2
J: TRBJ2-7
CDR3: CASSDAGFYEQYF